This TCR beta chain was profiled in a study of cytomegalovirus exposure and HLA in healthy donors (dated by TCRdb to between 2016 and 2019). Turning to the overall study: An earlier analysis of about 530 of the donors reported around 280 Gb of sequence data and 117 million unique TCR beta sequences obtained from around 190 million T cells. An early release that covered roughly 600 HLA-typed donors contained approximately 300 gigabases of sequencing data and tens of millions of unique TCR sequences. Of the roughly 410 genotyped donors, 81% were placed in the genetic ancestry cluster associated with self-reported Caucasian donors. The study aimed to test whether cataloging public T cell receptors could reveal signatures of past pathogen exposure. The study profiled the T cell repertoires of under 850 subjects by immunosequencing and related them to cytomegalovirus serostatus. In addition to the first cohort of approximately 670 subjects, a separate validation cohort of 120 different subjects was used. High-throughput TCR immunosequencing, statistical association of individual TCRs with disease status, and machine learning were combined to predict cytomegalovirus infection status. In a later analysis, previously published TCR beta repertoires from several hundred donors were re-analyzed and high-resolution HLA genotyping was added so that TCR occurrence patterns could be studied. Rather than using new phenotypic data, the later analysis identified candidate immune exposures from TCR beta sequences and from how often those sequences occurred across donors. An earlier analysis of approximately 630 of the donors applied high-throughput TCR beta sequencing to assess whether each TCR beta V gene segment acted as functional or pseudogenic. Donor age, sex, ethnicity and CMV serostatus were compiled together with the repertoire data. A later genetic analysis used genome-wide SNP genotypes for about 65% of the roughly 670 donors, treating that subset as a discovery cohort. All discovery cohort repertoires had been generated on a single sequencing platform. Both class I and class II loci were covered by HLA typing, at four-digit resolution. Typing coverage differed by locus: A, B, C, DRB1 and DQB1 were typed in roughly 620-630 donors, DQA1 in roughly 510, DPA1 in around 600, and DPB1 in roughly 450. Roughly 5 DR-DQ haplotypes were handled as single units for association and clustering, since linkage in the cohort was strong. On average, 235,054 unique TCR beta nucleotide sequences were sequenced per donor among 398 genotyped donors of the cohort, with around 19% of those sequences being non-productive. The investigation overall reported the following: Immune exposure information for the cohort was limited to CMV serostatus. Cytomegalovirus status was reported to be diagnosed by the classifier with high specificity and sensitivity in both the original and validation cohorts. Specific HLA alleles were associated with 18,000 or so TCR beta sequences at a false discovery rate of 0.05 in a later analysis. A later genetic analysis reported fewer N-insertions in productive TCRs among donors in an Asian-associated ancestry cluster than the roughly 690-donor mean. In a later analysis, the rate of TCR association differed among HLA loci, with DRB1 alleles having the most associated TCRs and HLA-C alleles having the fewest. Most TCR sequences were seen in very few donors, while some public TCRs were found in many individuals. In vitro tests confirmed that a few of the cytomegalovirus-associated TCR beta chains recognize cytomegalovirus antigens. HLA typing was unavailable for some donors at each locus, so association tests used only the typed subset. In a later analysis, HLA-associated TCR beta chains showed more clonal expansion and lower generation probabilities than non-associated chains that were equally common. The sequencing pipeline was judged likely to have produced a cluster of highly shared sequence variants as a technical artifact. An earlier analysis of 587 of the donors showed that most TCR beta V segments appeared in productive rearrangements either about 90% or about 30% of the time, which broadly matched IMGT annotations. A further reported finding was that TCR beta sequences accurately predicted the HLA-A and HLA-B alleles for most subjects in the first cohort. Linkage disequilibrium might explain the correlated functional status among segregating V segments, but an unknown experimental factor could not be excluded. Roughly uniform sequencing depth across donors was assumed in presence/absence analyses, although this assumption may not hold. In a later analysis, most CMV-associated TCR beta chains were found to appear HLA-restricted, with HLA associations seemingly driven largely by CMV exposure. A total of fewer than 200 TCR beta chains were listed by the study as associated with cytomegalovirus. Only TCR beta chains were sequenced in this cohort, and the absence of alpha or paired-chain data limited detectable features. Because the 87-base-pair reads could not distinguish some IMGT-functional V segments, including TRBV6-2 and TRBV6-3, those segments were excluded. Because counts were too low, about 18 rarely observed V segments, including chromosome 9 orphons, were excluded from the earlier analysis of several hundred of the donors. In a later genetic analysis, a missense DCLRE1C variant was associated with V-gene and J-gene trimming of TCR beta chains, and the association was replicated in an independent cohort. When HLA alleles, especially DR and DQ, strongly co-occurred, TCR associations were difficult to assign to individual alleles. Several of the top co-occurrence clusters appeared to be linked to parvovirus B19, influenza, CMV and Epstein-Barr virus, according to a later analysis. According to the authors, the approach could potentially be generalized to other disease states and immunological phenotypes.

A word on this clone: No antigen is known for it. No base quality information exists; no much larger clone differs at one position.

CDR1 and CDR2 were assigned from the germline V gene as ENHRY and SYGVKD. The V end loses 6 bases and the J end loses 6 bases, and a stretch of 14 bases separates them. From the cysteine up to the phenylalanine, the CDR3 has a length of 13 residues. Only the CDR3 DNA is retained, 39 bases long and in frame from the first base. The cohort was made up of roughly 670 healthy bone marrow donors. At the time of sampling, every cohort member was nominally healthy, though immune exposures that went unrecorded were likely present. The donor was CMV seropositive and belonged to the group of 250 to 300 seropositive cohort members. Each donor provided a peripheral blood sample, and peripheral blood mononuclear cells were used for TCR beta sequencing. Genomic DNA extraction from the blood cell samples was performed with the Qiagen DNeasy Blood Extraction Kit. Receptor libraries were prepared by the immunoSEQ multiplex PCR assay. A mixture of 60 forward primers for TCR Vbeta segments and 13 reverse primers for TCR Jbeta segments was used in the multiplex PCR. A multiplex PCR assay on genomic DNA amplified the CDR3 region of rearranged TCR beta genes. On the Illumina HiSeq System, the amplified TCR beta libraries were sequenced as 87-base-pair reads. The authors processed their data as follows. In a later analysis, about 80 million unique TCR beta chains were counted across the approximately 620 repertoires, and approximately 11 million of these chains were shared by at least two donors. Raw reads were error-corrected and collapsed into unique sequences by a nearest-neighbor algorithm in which closely related sequences were merged to remove PCR and sequencing errors. V, D and J gene segments were assigned by aligning CDR3 sequences to IMGT reference sequences. For a sequence to be retained, a match of at least six nucleotides was required to both a V gene segment and a J gene segment. A rearrangement was called productive if the CDR3 had no stop codons and remained in frame with V and J, and every other rearrangement was called non-productive. Following IMGT convention, CDR3 was defined as the stretch from the second conserved V-encoded cysteine to the conserved J-encoded phenylalanine. In an earlier analysis of more than 550 of the donors, sequences lacking an unambiguous match to a single V gene segment were excluded. An earlier analysis of some 610 of the donors called V segments functional above 56.7% productive rearrangements and segregating when the between-donor standard deviation exceeded 5%. A statistical classification framework was built to diagnose cytomegalovirus status from the catalog of TCR beta chain sequences. In a later analysis, V and J genes were assigned by comparing TCR nucleotide sequences against IMGT/GENE-DB human TR gene sequences. Using the TCRdist pipeline, a later analysis assigned CDR3 sequences along with most-parsimonious VDJ recombination scenarios. In a later analysis, each TCR beta chain was defined by its CDR3 amino acid sequence together with its V-gene family, and reads lacking a unique V-gene family were excluded. A later analysis removed 550 to 650 highly shared, low-generation-probability nucleotide sequences to deal with suspected cross-contamination and a sequencing artifact. In a later analysis, a clonal expansion index for each public chain was calculated from normalized within-repertoire ranks of inferred template counts. A later analysis computed generation probabilities with a VDJ recombination model fitted to out-of-frame rearrangements, and checked the results against IGoR. A later analysis scored TCR-TCR, TCR-HLA and TCR-CMV co-occurrence with hypergeometric tests, applying a repertoire-size bias correction to TCR pairs. To estimate false discovery rates, a later analysis permuted the HLA or CMV assignments 20 times. In a later analysis, co-occurring TCRs were grouped with DBSCAN, and TCRdist sequence similarity was added when clustering was performed within HLA-allele-positive subsets. Repertoires with fewer than 30,000 or more than 120,000 public chains, plus five repertoires with anomalous nucleotide sharing, were excluded from co-occurrence clustering. TCRdb's version of the immuneACCESS table is confined to in-frame rearrangements and falls short of the full clone set. An unresolved V gene accounts for under half of the shortfall where checked; the remainder is of unknown origin. The V and J calls and clone size are taken from that table; D and trimming were inferred from the DNA. The sample table records about 100,000 clones; roughly 80% of these occur just once. Of the sample, roughly 2.5% falls within the top ten clones.

The source of this sequence is a man aged 25-45 years in good health and CMV-seropositive. The sequenced sample consisted of PBMCs. The V and J genes are TRBV10-3 and TRBJ1-1; TRBD1 is possibly the D segment (6 matching bases). The CDR3: CAIRSSAGAEAFF. Here is the DNA: TGTGCCATCAGGTCGTCGGCAGGGGCTGAAGCTTTCTTT.